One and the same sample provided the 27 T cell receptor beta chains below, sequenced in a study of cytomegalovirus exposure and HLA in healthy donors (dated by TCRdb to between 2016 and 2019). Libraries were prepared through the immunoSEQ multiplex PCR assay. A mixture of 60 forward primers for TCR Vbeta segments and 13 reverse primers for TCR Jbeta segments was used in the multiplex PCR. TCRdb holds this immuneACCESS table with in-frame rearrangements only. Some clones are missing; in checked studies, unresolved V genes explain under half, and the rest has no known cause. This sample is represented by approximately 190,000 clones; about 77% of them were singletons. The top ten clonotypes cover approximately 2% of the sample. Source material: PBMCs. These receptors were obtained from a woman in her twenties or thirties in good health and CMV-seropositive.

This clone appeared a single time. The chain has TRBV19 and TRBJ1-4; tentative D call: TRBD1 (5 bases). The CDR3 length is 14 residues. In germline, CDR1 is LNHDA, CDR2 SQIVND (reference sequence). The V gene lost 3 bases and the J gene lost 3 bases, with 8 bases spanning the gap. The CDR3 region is CASSIGQANEKLFF. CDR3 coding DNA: TGTGCCAGTAGTATCGGACAAGCTAATGAAAAACTGTTTTTT.

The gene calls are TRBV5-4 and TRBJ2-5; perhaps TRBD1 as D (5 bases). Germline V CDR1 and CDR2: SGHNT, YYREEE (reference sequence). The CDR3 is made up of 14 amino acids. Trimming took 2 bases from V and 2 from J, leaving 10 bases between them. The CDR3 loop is CASSFVGQQETQYF. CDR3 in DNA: TGTGCCAGCAGCTTCGTCGGACAACAAGAGACCCAGTACTTC.

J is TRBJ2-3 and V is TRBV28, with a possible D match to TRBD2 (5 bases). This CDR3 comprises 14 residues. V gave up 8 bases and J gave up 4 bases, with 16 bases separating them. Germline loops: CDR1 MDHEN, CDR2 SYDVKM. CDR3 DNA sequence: TGTGCCAGCCGGTTTCGAGCGGCCCCAGATACGCAGTATTTT. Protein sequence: CASRFRAAPDTQYF.

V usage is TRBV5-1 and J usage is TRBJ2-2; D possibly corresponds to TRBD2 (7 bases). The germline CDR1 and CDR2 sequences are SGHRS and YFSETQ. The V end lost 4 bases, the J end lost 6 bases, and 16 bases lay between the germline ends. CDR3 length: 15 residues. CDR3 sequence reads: CASSPRGAGAGELFF. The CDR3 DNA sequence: TGCGCCAGCAGCCCTCGGGGGGCCGGGGCCGGGGAGCTGTTTTTT. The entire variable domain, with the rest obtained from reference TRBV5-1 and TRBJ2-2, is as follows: KAGVTQTPRYLIKTRGQQVTLSCSPISGHRSVSWYQQTPGQGLQFLFEYFSETQRNKGNFPGRFSGRQFSNSRSEMNVSTLELGDSALYLCASSPRGAGAGELFFGEGSRLTVL.

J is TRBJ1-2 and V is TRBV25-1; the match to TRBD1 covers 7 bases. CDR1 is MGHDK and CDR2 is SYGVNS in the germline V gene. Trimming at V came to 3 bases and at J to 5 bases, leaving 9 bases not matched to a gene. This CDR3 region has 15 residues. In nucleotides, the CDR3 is TGTGCCAGCAGTGAGACCGGGACAGTTTCGTATGGCTACACCTTC. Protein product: CASSETGTVSYGYTF.

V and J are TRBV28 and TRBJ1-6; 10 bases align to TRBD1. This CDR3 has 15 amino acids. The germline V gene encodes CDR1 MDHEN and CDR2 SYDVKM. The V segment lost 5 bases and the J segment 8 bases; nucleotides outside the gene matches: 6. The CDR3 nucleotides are TGTGCCAGCAGTCCTACGGGACAGGGGTATTCACCCCTCCACTTT. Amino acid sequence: CASSPTGQGYSPLHF. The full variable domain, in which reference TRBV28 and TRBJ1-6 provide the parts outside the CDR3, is DVKVTQSSRYLVKRTGEKVFLECVQDMDHENMFWYRQDPGLGLRLIYFSYDVKMKEKGDIPEGYSVSREKKERFSLILESASTNQTSMYLCASSPTGQGYSPLHFGNGTRLTVT.

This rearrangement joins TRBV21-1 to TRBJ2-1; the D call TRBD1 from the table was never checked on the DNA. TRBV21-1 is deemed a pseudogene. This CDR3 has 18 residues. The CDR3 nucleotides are TGTGCCAGCAGGAACAACCACGGGACACCGAGCTCCTACAATGAGCAGTTCTTC. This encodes CASRNNHGTPSSYNEQFF.

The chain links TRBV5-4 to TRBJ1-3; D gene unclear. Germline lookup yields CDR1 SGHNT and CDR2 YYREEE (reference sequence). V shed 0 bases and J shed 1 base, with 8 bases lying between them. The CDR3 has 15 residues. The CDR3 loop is CASSLATGSGNTIYF. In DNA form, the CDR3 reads TGTGCCAGCAGCTTGGCCACGGGGTCTGGAAACACCATATATTTT.

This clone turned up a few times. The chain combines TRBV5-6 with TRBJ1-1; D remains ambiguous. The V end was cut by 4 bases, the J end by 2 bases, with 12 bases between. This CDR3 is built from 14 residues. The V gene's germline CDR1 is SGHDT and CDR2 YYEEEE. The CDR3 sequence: CASSQTLENTEAFF. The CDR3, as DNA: TGTGCCAGCAGCCAGACACTCGAAAACACTGAAGCTTTCTTT.

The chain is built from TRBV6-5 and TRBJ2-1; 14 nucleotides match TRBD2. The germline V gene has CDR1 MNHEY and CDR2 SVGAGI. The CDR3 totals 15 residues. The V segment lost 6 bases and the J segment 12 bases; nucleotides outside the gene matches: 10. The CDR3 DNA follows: TGTGCCAGCAGATCCGGGACTAGCGGGAGAACAGGGCAGTTCTTC. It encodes CASRSGTSGRTGQFF.

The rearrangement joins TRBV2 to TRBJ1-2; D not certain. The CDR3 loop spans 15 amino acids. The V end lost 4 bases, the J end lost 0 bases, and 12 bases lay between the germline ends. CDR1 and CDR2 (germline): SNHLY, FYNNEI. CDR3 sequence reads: CASSGNNLANYGYTF. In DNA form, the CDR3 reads TGTGCCAGCAGTGGCAACAACCTAGCTAACTATGGCTACACCTTC.

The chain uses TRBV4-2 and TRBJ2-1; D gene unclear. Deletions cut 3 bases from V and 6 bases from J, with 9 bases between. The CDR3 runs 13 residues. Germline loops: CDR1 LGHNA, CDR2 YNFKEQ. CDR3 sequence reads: CASSHQPGNEQFF. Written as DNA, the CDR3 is TGTGCCAGCAGCCACCAGCCGGGCAATGAGCAGTTCTTC.

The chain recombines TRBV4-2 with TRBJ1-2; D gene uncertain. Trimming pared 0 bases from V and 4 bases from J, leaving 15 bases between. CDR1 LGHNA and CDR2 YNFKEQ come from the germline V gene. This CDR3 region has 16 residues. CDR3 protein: CASSQEEEAPVYGYTF. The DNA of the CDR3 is TGTGCCAGCAGCCAAGAGGAGGAAGCTCCAGTCTATGGCTACACCTTC.

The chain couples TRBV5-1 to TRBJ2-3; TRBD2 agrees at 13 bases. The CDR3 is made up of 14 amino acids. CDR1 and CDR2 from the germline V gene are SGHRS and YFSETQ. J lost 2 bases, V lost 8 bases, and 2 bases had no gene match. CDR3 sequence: CASGTSGTTDTQYF. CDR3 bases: TGCGCCAGTGGGACTAGCGGGACCACAGATACGCAGTATTTT.

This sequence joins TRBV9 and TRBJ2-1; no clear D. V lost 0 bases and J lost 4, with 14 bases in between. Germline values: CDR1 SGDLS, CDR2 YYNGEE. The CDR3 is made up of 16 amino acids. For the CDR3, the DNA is TGTGCCAGCAGCGTAGGGGCCATGGGCAGATACAATGAGCAGTTCTTC. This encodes CASSVGAMGRYNEQFF.

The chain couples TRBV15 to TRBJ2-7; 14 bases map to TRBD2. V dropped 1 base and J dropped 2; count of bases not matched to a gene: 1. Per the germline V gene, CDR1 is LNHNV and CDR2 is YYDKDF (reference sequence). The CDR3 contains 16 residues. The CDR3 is CATSRGGLAGAYEQYF. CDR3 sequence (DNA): TGTGCCACCAGCAGAGGGGGACTAGCGGGAGCCTACGAGCAGTACTTC.

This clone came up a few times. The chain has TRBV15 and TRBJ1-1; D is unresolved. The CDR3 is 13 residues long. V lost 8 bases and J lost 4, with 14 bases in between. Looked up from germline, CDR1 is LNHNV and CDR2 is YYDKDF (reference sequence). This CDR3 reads CATGPRRATEAFF. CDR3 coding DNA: TGTGCCACCGGCCCCCGGCGGGCCACTGAAGCTTTCTTT.

The chain's CDR3 is CASSSPNTEAFF. The CDR3 DNA is TGTGCCAGCAGTTCCCCCAATACTGAAGCTTTCTTT. The genes are TRBV28 and TRBJ1-1; D is ambiguous. Germline V lookup: CDR1 MDHEN, CDR2 SYDVKM. The ends were cut back, 4 bases at V and 5 bases at J, with 8 bases in the middle. This CDR3 spans 12 amino acids.

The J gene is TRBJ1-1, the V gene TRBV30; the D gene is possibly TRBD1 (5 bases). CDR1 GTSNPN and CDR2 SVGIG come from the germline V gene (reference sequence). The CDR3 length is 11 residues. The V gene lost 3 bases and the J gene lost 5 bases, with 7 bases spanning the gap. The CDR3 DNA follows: TGTGCCTGGAGACAGGTAACTGAAGCTTTCTTT. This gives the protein CAWRQVTEAFF. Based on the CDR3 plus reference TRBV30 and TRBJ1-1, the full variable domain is SQTIHQWPATLVQPVGSPLSLECTVEGTSNPNLYWYRQAAGRGLQLLFYSVGIGQISSEVPQNLSASRPQDRQFILSSKKLLLSDSGFYLCAWRQVTEAFFGQGTRLTVV.

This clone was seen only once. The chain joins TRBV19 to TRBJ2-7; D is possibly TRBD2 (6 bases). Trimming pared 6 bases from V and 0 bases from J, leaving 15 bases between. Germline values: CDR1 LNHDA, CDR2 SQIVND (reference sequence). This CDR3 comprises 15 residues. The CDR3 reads CASSPGGHSSYEQYF. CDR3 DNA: TGTGCCAGTAGCCCCGGGGGTCATAGCTCCTACGAGCAGTACTTC.

The CDR3 here is CAWSVGVVETQYF. The CDR3 bases are TGTGCCTGGAGTGTGGGAGTTGTGGAGACCCAGTACTTC. The chain is built from TRBV30 and TRBJ2-5; D may be TRBD2 (5 bases). This CDR3 region has 13 residues. Per the germline V gene, CDR1 is GTSNPN and CDR2 is SVGIG (reference sequence). V lost 0 bases, J lost 5 bases, and 10 bases lay in between.

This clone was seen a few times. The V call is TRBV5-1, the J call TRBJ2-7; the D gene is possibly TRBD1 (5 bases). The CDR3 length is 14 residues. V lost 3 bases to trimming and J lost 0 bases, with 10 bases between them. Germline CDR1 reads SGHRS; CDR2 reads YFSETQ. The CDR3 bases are TGCGCCAGCAGCTCCTACAGGAGCTCCTACGAGCAGTACTTC. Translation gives CASSSYRSSYEQYF.

The CDR3 region is CASSPRTSGVNEQFF. The DNA for the CDR3 is TGTGCCAGCTCACCCCGGACTAGCGGGGTAAATGAGCAGTTCTTC. The chain is built from TRBV18 and TRBJ2-1; 12 nucleotides agree with TRBD2. Germline V gene data show CDR1 as KGHSH and CDR2 as LQKENI. The CDR3 runs 15 residues. The V segment lost 3 bases and the J segment 7 bases; nucleotides outside the gene matches: 4.

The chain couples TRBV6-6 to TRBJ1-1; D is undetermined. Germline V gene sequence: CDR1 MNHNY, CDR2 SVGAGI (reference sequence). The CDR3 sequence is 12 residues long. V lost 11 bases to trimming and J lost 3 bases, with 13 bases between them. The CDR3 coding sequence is TGTGCCGGCTCCGCCGGGTACACTGAAGCTTTCTTT. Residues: CAGSAGYTEAFF.

CDR3 amino acids: CASSPRGQVTMPQFF. In nucleotides, the CDR3 is TGTGCCAGCTCACCAAGGGGACAGGTTACAATGCCGCAGTTCTTC. The chain has TRBV18 and TRBJ2-1; 8 bases map to TRBD1. CDR3 length: 15 amino acids. The V gene end was trimmed by 2 bases and the J gene end by 12 bases; junction bases not matched to a gene: 12. Germline lookup yields CDR1 KGHSH and CDR2 LQKENI.

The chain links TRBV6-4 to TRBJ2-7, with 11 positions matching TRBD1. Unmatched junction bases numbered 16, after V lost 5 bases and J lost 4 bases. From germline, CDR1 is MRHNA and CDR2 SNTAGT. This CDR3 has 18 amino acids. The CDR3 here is CASSTHNNGTGGKYEQYF. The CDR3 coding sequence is TGTGCCAGCAGTACGCATAATAACGGGACAGGGGGGAAGTACGAGCAGTACTTC.

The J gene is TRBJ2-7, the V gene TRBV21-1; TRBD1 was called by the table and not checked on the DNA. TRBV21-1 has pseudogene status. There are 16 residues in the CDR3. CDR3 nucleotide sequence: TGTGCCAGCAGCAAAGTTCACCAGGGCGTAAGTTACGAGCAGTACTTC. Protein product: CASSKVHQGVSYEQYF.